This entry features one T cell receptor (beta chain) sequence. This CDR3 spans 14 amino acids. Trimming removed 3 bases from V and 7 bases from J, with 13 bases in between. Germline CDR1 ENHRY, CDR2 SYGVKD. The data derive from a study of blood T cell repertoires in COVID-19. Study summary: The United States, Italy and Spain were the sources of the acute and convalescent COVID-19 samples. Sources were T cells, B-cell-depleted T cells, or PBMCs; the material itself was cDNA or gDNA.

Study processing details: Amplifying reference gene primers gave estimates of nucleated cell counts. The repertoire was sequenced with immunoSEQ multiplex PCR; TCRdb's copy has only in-frame clones and lacks some. Clonal size and the V and J genes are those of that table, whereas D and trimming came from the DNA. The table has roughly 150,000 clones, roughly 91% seen once; the top ten hold around 2%. The sequencing input was peripheral blood. This sequence originates from a man aged 50 to 59 who had recovered from COVID-19. The rearrangement uses TRBV10-3 and TRBJ1-5, with a weak D call TRBD1 (6 bases). CDR3 loop: CAISDRGAGQPQHF. CDR3 bases: TGTGCCATCAGTGATCGGGGGGCAGGGCAGCCCCAGCATTTT.